The next 8 T cell receptor beta chains were all read from a single sample in a study of regulatory T cells in long-lasting Graves disease. Time point reported: persistent/refractory GD, antithyroid drugs over 5 years with positive TRAb. PBMC-derived RNA was used for the TCR library. CDR3-region Arm-PCR and iRepertoire HTBI primers produced the TCR beta libraries. One entry per CDR3 protein results from TCRdb running MiXCR on the multiplex PCR reads. This sample has more than 650,000 distinct CDR3 sequences, with around 30% found just once. The sample here was peripheral blood mononuclear cells (PBMCs), taken when the disease was refractory, from a patient treated with antithyroid drugs. These receptors came from a female donor with Graves disease.

This chain uses TRBV27 with TRBJ2-5; 8 positions agree with TRBD1. CDR1 is MNHEY and CDR2 is SMNVEV in the germline V gene (reference sequence). This CDR3 is built from 18 residues. J lost 7 bases, V lost 7 bases, and 23 bases had no gene match. DNA for the CDR3: TGTGCCAGCATCCTAAGGTCGACAGGGGCGCCCTTGGTCGCGACCCAGTACTTC. This gives the protein CASILRSTGAPLVATQYF.

This clonotype has at least ten counts. This rearrangement joins TRBV7-3 to TRBJ1-1; D is possibly TRBD1 (5 bases). Per the germline V gene, CDR1 is SGHTA and CDR2 is FQGTGA. V gave up 4 bases and J gave up 4 bases, with 16 bases separating them. The CDR3 is made up of 15 amino acids. The CDR3 loop is CASSSQGGVVTEAFF. As DNA, the CDR3 is TGTGCCAGCAGCTCGCAGGGAGGGGTGGTCACTGAAGCTTTCTTT.

The rearrangement links TRBV28 to TRBJ2-7; 12 bases line up with TRBD2. The ends lost 5 bases at V and 0 bases at J; junction bases unmatched: 8. The germline CDR1 and CDR2 sequences are MDHEN and SYDVKM. CDR3 size: 17 residues. The CDR3 sequence: CASSHPWTSGNSYEQYF. The CDR3 nucleotides read TGTGCCAGCAGTCACCCTTGGACTAGCGGGAACTCCTACGAGCAGTACTTC.

The chain links TRBV14 to TRBJ2-7; TRBD2 matches at 10 bases. Germline CDR1 and CDR2: SGHDN and FVKESK. There are 17 residues in the CDR3. Trimming took 2 bases from V and 7 from J; bases not matched to a gene: 14. The CDR3 DNA sequence: TGTGCCAGCAGCCAACTTTGGACTAGCGGACCCGCTAGTGAGCAGTACTTC. Translation: CASSQLWTSGPASEQYF.

The rearrangement links TRBV5-1 to TRBJ1-1, with unresolved D. Germline CDR1 and CDR2: SGHRS and YFSETQ. V was shortened by 4 bases and J by 3 bases, with 16 bases between the two germline ends. This CDR3 is 15 amino acids long. CDR3 region: CASSPVSPGDTEAFF. The CDR3 nucleotides read TGCGCCAGCAGCCCCGTATCACCGGGCGACACTGAAGCTTTCTTT.

The chain links TRBV12-3 or TRBV12-4 to TRBJ2-6; 7 bases map to TRBD1. Germline trimming cut 7 bases from V and 3 bases from J; bases unmatched to any gene: 6. The CDR3 spans 15 residues. In DNA, the CDR3 is TGTGCCAGCACCCGAGACAGGGTTGGGGCCAACGTCCTGACTTTC. Its translation: CASTRDRVGANVLTF.

There are a few counts of this clonotype. The chain joins TRBV18 to TRBJ1-1; D is undetermined. Deletions cut 0 bases from V and 0 bases from J, with 8 bases between. This CDR3 spans 15 amino acids. CDR1 is KGHSH, CDR2 LQKENI, per germline. CDR3 loop: CASSPPSVMNTEAFF. The CDR3 DNA is TGTGCCAGCTCACCACCGTCGGTAATGAACACTGAAGCTTTCTTT.

The chain uses TRBV9 and TRBJ2-5; 11 bases map to TRBD2. This CDR3 has 15 amino acids. V dropped 1 base and J dropped 3; count of bases not matched to a gene: 2. The germline CDR1 and CDR2 sequences are SGDLS and YYNGEE. The CDR3 reads CASSVFSGREETQYF. The CDR3, as DNA: TGTGCCAGCAGCGTATTTAGCGGGAGGGAAGAGACCCAGTACTTC.